This TCR beta chain was identified during a study of T-cell reconstitution after alpha-beta-depleted transplantation in children. This clonotype was observed many times. Germline values: CDR1 MDHEN, CDR2 SYDVKM. The CDR3 covers 13 residues. V was pared by 7 bases and J by 5 bases, with 8 bases of the junction left unmatched. Unique molecular identifiers were built into the TCRbeta library. Each CDR3 protein gets one entry after TCRdb re-called the PCR reads with MiXCR. The sample lists a few hundred thousand distinct CDR3 sequences; 5.5% to 7% were seen once. V usage is TRBV28 and J usage is TRBJ2-7; TRBD2 aligns across 7 bases. The specimen comprised PBMCs, sampled before TCRalphabeta/CD19-depleted stem cell transplant. The clonotype originates from a boy aged 2 to 10 with acute lymphoblastic leukemia, due to receive a stem cell transplant. The CDR3 sequence is CASIREGRNEQYF. CDR3 DNA: TGTGCCAGCATTAGGGAGGGTCGGAACGAGCAGTACTTC.